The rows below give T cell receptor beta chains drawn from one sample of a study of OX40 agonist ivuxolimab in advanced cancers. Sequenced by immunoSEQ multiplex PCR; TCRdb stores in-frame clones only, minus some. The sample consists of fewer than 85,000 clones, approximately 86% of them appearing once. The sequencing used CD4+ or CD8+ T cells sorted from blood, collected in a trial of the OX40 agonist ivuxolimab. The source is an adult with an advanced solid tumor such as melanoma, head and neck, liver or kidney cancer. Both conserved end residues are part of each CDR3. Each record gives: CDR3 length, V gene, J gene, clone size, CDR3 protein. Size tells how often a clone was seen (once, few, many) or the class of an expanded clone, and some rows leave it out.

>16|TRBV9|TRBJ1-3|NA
CASSVGQDTALNTIYF
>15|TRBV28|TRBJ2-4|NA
CASSQQGLAKNIQYF
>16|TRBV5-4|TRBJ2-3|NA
CASSFRLAVGTDTQYF
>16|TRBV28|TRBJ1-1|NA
CASSLRPRGIMTEAFF
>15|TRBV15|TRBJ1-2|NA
CATSTRTKGGYGYTF
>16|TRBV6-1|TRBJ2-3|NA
CASSEALWGDTDTQYF
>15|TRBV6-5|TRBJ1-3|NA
CASSWLSGRGNTIYF
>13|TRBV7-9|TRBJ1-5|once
CASSLELYQPQHF
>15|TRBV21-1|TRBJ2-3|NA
CASSKAYVTSDTQYF
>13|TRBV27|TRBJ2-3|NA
CASSWTRTDTQYF
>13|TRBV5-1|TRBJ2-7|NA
CASSSAGNYEQYF
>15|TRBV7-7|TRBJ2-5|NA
CASSATSGGSETQYF
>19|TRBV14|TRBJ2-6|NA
CASSPDRSLPRSGANVLTF
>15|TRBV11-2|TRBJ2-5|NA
CASSLLSAREGTQYF
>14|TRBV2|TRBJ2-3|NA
CASSAIGSQDTQYF
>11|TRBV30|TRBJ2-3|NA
CAWENTDTQYF
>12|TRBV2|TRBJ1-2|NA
CASSGGAGGYTF
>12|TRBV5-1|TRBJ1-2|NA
CASSSALDGYTF
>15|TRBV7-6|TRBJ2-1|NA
CASSPEARVVHEQFF
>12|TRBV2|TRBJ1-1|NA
CASSGTGVEAFF
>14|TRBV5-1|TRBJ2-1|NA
CASSSGLAGGEQFF
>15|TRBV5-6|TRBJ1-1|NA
CASSIPWAVGAEAFF
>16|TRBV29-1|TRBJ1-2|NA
CSVGGSRERDSGGYTF
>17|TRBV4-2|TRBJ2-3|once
CASSQVPSSGVIDTQYF
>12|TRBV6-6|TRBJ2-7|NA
CASSFGADEQYF
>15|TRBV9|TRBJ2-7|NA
CASSPRTSGGYEQYF
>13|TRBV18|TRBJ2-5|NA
CASSLAEQETQYF
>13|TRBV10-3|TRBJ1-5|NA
CASRQTSNQPQHF
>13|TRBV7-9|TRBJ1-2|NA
CASSPQTGNGYTF
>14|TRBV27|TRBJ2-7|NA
CASRPRGENNEQYF
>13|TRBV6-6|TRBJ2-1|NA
CASSPANYNEQFF
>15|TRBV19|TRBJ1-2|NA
CASSLTGTGALGYTF
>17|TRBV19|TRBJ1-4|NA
CASSSQTVGATNEKLFF
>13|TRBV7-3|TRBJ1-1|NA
CASSSTVNTEAFF
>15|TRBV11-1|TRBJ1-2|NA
CASSLHVTGDYGYTF
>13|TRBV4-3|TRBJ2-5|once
CASSPGLQETQYF
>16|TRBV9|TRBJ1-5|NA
CASSLGTGYSNQPQHF
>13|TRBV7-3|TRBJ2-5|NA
CASSRRGGETQYF
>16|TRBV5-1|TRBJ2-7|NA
CASSVGLAGGLDEQYF
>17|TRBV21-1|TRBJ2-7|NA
CASSKPTRRGGYYEQYF
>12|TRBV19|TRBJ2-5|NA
CASSMAGQAQYF
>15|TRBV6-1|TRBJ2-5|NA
CASSERPQSRETQYF
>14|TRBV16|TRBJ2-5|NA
CASSQSSTLETQYF
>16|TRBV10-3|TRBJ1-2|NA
CAITGNRQGADYGYTF
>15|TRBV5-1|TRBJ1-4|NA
CASSDPGQLNEKLFF
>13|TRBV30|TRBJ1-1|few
CAWRDRMNTEAFF
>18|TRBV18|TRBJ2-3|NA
CASSLFRTSGGSTDTQYF
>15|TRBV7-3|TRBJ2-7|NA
CASSPTPGQNYEQYF